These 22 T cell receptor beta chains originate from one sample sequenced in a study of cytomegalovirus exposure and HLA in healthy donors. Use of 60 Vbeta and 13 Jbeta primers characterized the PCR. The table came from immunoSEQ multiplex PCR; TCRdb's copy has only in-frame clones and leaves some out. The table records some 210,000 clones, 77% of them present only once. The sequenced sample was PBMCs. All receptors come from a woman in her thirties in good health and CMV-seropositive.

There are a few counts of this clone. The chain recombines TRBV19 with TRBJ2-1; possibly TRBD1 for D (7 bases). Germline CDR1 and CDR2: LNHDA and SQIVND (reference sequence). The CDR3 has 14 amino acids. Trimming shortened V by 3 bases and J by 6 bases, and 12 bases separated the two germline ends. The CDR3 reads CASSINQGGNEQFF. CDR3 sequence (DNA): TGTGCCAGTAGTATCAACCAGGGGGGCAATGAGCAGTTCTTC.

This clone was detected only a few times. The CDR3 sequence is CASSYDRVHEQYF. In DNA form, the CDR3 reads TGTGCCAGCAGTTACGACAGGGTCCACGAGCAGTACTTC. V gene TRBV6-5 combines with J gene TRBJ2-7; 7 bases are shared with TRBD1. The CDR3 consists of 13 residues. Germline assignment: CDR1 MNHEY and CDR2 SVGAGI. J gave up 5 bases and V 2 bases, and 3 bases lay outside the gene matches.

The CDR3: CASSSRSLRGTEAFF. CDR3 nucleotide sequence: TGTGCCAGCAGCTCTCGATCCTTACGGGGCACTGAAGCTTTCTTT. This chain links TRBV11-2 with TRBJ1-1; D not resolved. The CDR3 has 15 amino acids. Germline CDR1 SGHAT, CDR2 FQNNGV. V lost 4 bases, J lost 4 bases, and 16 bases lay in between.

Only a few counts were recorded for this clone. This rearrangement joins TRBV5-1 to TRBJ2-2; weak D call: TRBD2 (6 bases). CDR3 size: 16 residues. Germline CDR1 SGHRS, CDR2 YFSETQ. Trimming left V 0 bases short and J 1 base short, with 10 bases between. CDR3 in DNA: TGCGCCAGCAGCTTGGCCGGGCGGGGGAACACCGGGGAGCTGTTTTTT. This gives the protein CASSLAGRGNTGELFF.

The CDR3 spells CASSLGQLVSPLHF. For the CDR3, the DNA is TGTGCCAGCAGTCTGGGACAGCTGGTTTCACCCCTCCACTTT. The rearrangement joins TRBV28 to TRBJ1-6, with 7 bases lining up with TRBD1. Germline lookup yields CDR1 MDHEN and CDR2 SYDVKM. V lost 5 bases and J lost 9; bases outside the gene matches: 7. The CDR3 sequence is 14 residues long.

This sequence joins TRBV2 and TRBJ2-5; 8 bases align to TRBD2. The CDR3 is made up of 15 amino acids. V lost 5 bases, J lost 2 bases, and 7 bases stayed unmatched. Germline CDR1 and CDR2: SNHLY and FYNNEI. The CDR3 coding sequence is TGTGCCAGCAGTCCTTTAACTAGCGGACAAGAGACCCAGTACTTC. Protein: CASSPLTSGQETQYF. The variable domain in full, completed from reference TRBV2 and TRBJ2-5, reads EPEVTQTPSHQVTQMGQEVILRCVPISNHLYFYWYRQILGQKVEFLVSFYNNEISEKSEIFDDQFSVERPDGSNFTLKIRSTKLEDSAMYFCASSPLTSGQETQYFGPGTRLLVL.

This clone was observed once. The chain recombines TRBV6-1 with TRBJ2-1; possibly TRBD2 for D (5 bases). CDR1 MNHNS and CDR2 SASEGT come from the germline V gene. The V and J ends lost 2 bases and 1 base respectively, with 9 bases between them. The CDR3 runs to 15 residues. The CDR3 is CASSETSGSYNEQFF. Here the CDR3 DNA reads TGTGCCAGCAGTGAAACGAGCGGATCCTACAATGAGCAGTTCTTC.

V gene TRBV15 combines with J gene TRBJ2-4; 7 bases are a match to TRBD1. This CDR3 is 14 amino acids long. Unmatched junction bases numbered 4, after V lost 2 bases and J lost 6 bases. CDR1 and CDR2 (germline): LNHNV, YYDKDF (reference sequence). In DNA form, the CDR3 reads TGTGCCACCAGCAGACGCCAGGGGGTAAACATTCAGTACTTC. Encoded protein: CATSRRQGVNIQYF.

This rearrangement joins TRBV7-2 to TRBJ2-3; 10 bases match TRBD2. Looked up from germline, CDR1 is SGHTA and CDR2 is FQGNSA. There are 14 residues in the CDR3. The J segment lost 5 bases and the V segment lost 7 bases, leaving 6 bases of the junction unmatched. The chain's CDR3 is CASNLAGAQDTQYF. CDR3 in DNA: TGTGCCAGCAACCTAGCGGGGGCCCAAGATACGCAGTATTTT. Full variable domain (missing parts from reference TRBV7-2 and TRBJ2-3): GAGVSQSPSNKVTEKGKDVELRCDPISGHTALYWYRQSLGQGLEFLIYFQGNSAPDKSGLPSDRFSAERTGGSVSTLTIQRTQQEDSAVYLCASNLAGAQDTQYFGPGTRLTVL.

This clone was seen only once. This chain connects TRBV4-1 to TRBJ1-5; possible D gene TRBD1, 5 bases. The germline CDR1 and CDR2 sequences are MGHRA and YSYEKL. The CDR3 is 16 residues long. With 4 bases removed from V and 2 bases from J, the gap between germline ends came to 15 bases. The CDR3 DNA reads TGCGCCAGCAGCCCTACCATAACCAGGGGCAATCAGCCCCAGCATTTT. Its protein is CASSPTITRGNQPQHF.

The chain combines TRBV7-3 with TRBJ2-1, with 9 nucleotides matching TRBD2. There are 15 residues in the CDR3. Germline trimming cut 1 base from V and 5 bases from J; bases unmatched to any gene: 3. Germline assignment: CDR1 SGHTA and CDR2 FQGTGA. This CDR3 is CASSLSGGANNEQFF. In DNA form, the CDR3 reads TGTGCCAGCAGCTTAAGCGGGGGGGCCAACAATGAGCAGTTCTTC.

Here the CDR3 DNA reads TGTGCCTGGAGTGTAACAGGGGTAGGAGGAGAGACCCAGTACTTC. Translating it yields CAWSVTGVGGETQYF. V is TRBV30 and J is TRBJ2-5; 7 bases align to TRBD1. The CDR3 totals 15 residues. After removal of 0 bases from V and 4 bases from J, the junction contained 8 bases not matched to a gene. The germline V gene has CDR1 GTSNPN and CDR2 SVGIG (reference sequence). Full variable domain (rest looked up from reference TRBV30 and TRBJ2-5): SQTIHQWPATLVQPVGSPLSLECTVEGTSNPNLYWYRQAAGRGLQLLFYSVGIGQISSEVPQNLSASRPQDRQFILSSKKLLLSDSGFYLCAWSVTGVGGETQYFGPGTRLLVL.

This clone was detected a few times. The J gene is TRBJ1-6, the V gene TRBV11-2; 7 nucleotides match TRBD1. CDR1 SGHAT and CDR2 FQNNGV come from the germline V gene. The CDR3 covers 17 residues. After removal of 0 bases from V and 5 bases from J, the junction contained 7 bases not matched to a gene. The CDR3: CASSLDATGVHNSPLHF. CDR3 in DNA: TGTGCCAGCAGCTTAGATGCCACAGGGGTCCATAATTCACCCCTCCACTTT. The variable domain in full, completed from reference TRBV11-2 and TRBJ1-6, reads EAGVAQSPRYKIIEKRQSVAFWCNPISGHATLYWYQQILGQGPKLLIQFQNNGVVDDSQLPKDRFSAERLKGVDSTLKIQPAKLEDSAVYLCASSLDATGVHNSPLHFGNGTRLTVT.

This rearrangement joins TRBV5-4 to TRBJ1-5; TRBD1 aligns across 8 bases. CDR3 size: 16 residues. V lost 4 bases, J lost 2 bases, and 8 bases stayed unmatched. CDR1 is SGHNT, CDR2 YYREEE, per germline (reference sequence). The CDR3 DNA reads TGTGCCAGCAGCGCCGGACAGGGTCAGGGCAATCAGCCCCAGCATTTT. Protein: CASSAGQGQGNQPQHF.

The CDR3 spells CASSVVGQGFGTQYF. In DNA, the CDR3 is TGTGCCAGCAGCGTAGTGGGACAGGGTTTTGGTACGCAGTATTTT. V usage is TRBV9 and J usage is TRBJ2-3; 9 nucleotides match TRBD1. Germline values: CDR1 SGDLS, CDR2 YYNGEE. The V and J ends lost 0 bases and 8 bases, in that order; junction bases with no gene match: 7. This CDR3 has 15 residues.

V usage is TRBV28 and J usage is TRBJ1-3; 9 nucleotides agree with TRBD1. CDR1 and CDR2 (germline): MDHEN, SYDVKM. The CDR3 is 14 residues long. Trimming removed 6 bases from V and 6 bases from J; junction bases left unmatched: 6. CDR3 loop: CASSPGQGKNTIYF. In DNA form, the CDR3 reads TGTGCCAGCAGCCCCGGACAGGGGAAAAACACCATATATTTT. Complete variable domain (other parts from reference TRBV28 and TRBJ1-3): DVKVTQSSRYLVKRTGEKVFLECVQDMDHENMFWYRQDPGLGLRLIYFSYDVKMKEKGDIPEGYSVSREKKERFSLILESASTNQTSMYLCASSPGQGKNTIYFGEGSWLTVV.

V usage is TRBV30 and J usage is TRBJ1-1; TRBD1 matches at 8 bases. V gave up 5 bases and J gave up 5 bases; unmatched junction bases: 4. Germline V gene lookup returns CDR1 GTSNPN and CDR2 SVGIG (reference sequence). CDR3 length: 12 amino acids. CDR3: CAWGQGGTEAFF. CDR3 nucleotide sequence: TGTGCCTGGGGACAGGGAGGGACTGAAGCTTTCTTT.

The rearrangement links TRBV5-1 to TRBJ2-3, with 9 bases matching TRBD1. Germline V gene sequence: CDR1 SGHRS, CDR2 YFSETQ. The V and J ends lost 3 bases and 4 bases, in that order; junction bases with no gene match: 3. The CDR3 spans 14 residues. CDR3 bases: TGCGCCAGCAGCTGGGACAGGGCGGCAGATACGCAGTATTTT. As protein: CASSWDRAADTQYF.

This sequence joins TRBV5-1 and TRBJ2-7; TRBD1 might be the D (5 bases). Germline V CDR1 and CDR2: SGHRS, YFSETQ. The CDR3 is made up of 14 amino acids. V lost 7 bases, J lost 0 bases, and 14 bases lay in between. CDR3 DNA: TGCGCCAGCCGACAGCTATCTAACTCCTACGAGCAGTACTTC. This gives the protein CASRQLSNSYEQYF.

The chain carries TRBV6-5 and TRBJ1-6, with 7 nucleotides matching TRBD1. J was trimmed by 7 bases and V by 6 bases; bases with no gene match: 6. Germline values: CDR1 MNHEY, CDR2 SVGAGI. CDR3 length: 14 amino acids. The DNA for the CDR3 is TGTGCCAGCAGGCGACAGGGATGGAATTCACCCCTCCACTTT. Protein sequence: CASRRQGWNSPLHF.

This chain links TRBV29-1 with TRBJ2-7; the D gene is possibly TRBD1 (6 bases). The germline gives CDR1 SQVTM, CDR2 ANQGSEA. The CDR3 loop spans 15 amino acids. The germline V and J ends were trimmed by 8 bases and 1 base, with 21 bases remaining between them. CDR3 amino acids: CSYSIQGRGSYEQYF. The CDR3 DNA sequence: TGCAGCTATAGCATACAGGGTAGGGGATCCTACGAGCAGTACTTC.

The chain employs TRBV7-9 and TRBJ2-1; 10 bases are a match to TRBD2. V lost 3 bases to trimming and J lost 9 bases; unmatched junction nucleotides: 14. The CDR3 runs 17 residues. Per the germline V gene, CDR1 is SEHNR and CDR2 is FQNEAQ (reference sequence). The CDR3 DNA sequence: TGTGCCAGCAGCTTGGGAGGGCTAGCGGGAGTACAAGGTGAGCAGTTCTTC. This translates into CASSLGGLAGVQGEQFF.